The 16 T cell receptor beta chains presented below share a single source sample, sequenced in a study of cytomegalovirus exposure and HLA in healthy donors. The PCR employed 60 Vbeta primers together with 13 Jbeta primers. TCRdb keeps only in-frame clones here, not all; method: immunoSEQ multiplex PCR. The table includes approximately 110,000 clones, 78% detected once. The specimen sequenced was PBMCs. Source of these receptors: a man between 35 and 55 years old in good health and CMV-seronegative.

This clone was counted between two and nine times. This chain uses TRBV9 with TRBJ2-2; TRBD2 might be the D (7 bases). Trimming stripped 1 base from V and 6 bases from J, with 16 bases between. Germline V gives CDR1 SGDLS, CDR2 YYNGEE. This CDR3 spans 16 amino acids. The CDR3 spells CASSVQGRGGAGELFF. CDR3 nucleotides: TGTGCCAGCAGCGTACAGGGAAGGGGGGGAGCCGGGGAGCTGTTTTTT. Full variable domain (remainder filled in from reference TRBV9 and TRBJ2-2): DSGVTQTPKHLITATGQRVTLRCSPRSGDLSVYWYQQSLDQGLQFLIQYYNGEERAKGNILERFSAQQFPDLHSELNLSSLELGDSALYFCASSVQGRGGAGELFFGEGSRLTVL.

This clone has only a few counts. This chain links TRBV7-9 with TRBJ1-6; D is uncertain. The germline V gene encodes CDR1 SEHNR and CDR2 FQNEAQ (reference sequence). Trimming pared 2 bases from V and 10 bases from J, leaving 15 bases between. The CDR3 is 15 residues long. CDR3 nucleotides: TGTGCCAGCAGCTTAAACCCCACGACTGCCTCACCCCTCCACTTT. Translating it yields CASSLNPTTASPLHF.

This clone occurred once. The chain joins TRBV7-6 to TRBJ1-1; D not resolved. In germline, CDR1 is SGHVS, CDR2 FNYEAQ. Trimming took 2 bases from V and 2 from J, leaving 12 bases between them. The length of the CDR3 is 15 residues. The CDR3 loop reads CASSLHPRVNTEAFF. In DNA, the CDR3 is TGTGCCAGCAGCTTACACCCGCGGGTAAACACTGAAGCTTTCTTT.

The chain couples TRBV2 to TRBJ1-6; the match to TRBD1 covers 9 bases. The CDR3 extends over 15 amino acids. Looked up from germline, CDR1 is SNHLY and CDR2 is FYNNEI. Germline trimming cut 5 bases from V and 8 bases from J; bases unmatched to any gene: 7. CDR3 sequence reads: CASSTQGAEDSPLHF. CDR3 nucleotide sequence: TGTGCCAGCAGTACACAGGGGGCGGAGGATTCACCCCTCCACTTT.

Concerning this clone itself: Its ends do not fully match the called genes, so a read error is possible. The chain recombines TRBV7-9 with TRBJ1-4; D is perhaps TRBD1 (6 bases). CDR1 and CDR2 from the germline V gene are SEHNR and FQNEAQ (reference sequence). This CDR3 contains 15 residues. CDR3 amino acids: CSSSPGTPTNEKLFF. CDR3 in DNA: TGTTCCAGCAGCCCAGGGACACCCACTAATGAAAAACTGTTTTTT.

The chain links TRBV15 to TRBJ2-3; 7 positions agree with TRBD2. V trimming: 1 base; J trimming: 1 base; junction bases outside the gene matches: 2. CDR1 LNHNV and CDR2 YYDKDF come from the germline V gene (reference sequence). The CDR3 runs to 15 residues. The CDR3 DNA reads as TGTGCCACCAGCAGAGGGGCGGGGGGCACAGATACGCAGTATTTT. Its protein product is CATSRGAGGTDTQYF. Combining the CDR3 with reference TRBV15 and TRBJ2-3 gives the whole variable domain DAMVIQNPRYQVTQFGKPVTLSCSQTLNHNVMYWYQQKSSQAPKLLFHYYDKDFNNEADTPDNFQSRRPNTSFCFLDIRSPGLGDTAMYLCATSRGAGGTDTQYFGPGTRLTVL.

The chain employs TRBV7-3 and TRBJ2-3; 11 bases match TRBD2. V was pared by 0 bases and J by 5 bases, with 4 bases of the junction left unmatched. The CDR3 has 16 residues. CDR1 SGHTA and CDR2 FQGTGA come from the germline V gene. CDR3 DNA: TGTGCCAGCAGCTTAACTAGCGGGGGGGCCGGAGATACGCAGTATTTT. This translates into CASSLTSGGAGDTQYF.

V is TRBV10-3 and J is TRBJ2-7, with D tentatively TRBD1 (6 bases). V lost 10 bases and J 7 bases, leaving 20 bases between the germline ends. The CDR3 length is 13 residues. Germline-derived CDR1 and CDR2 are ENHRY and SYGVKD. The CDR3 loop is CANGEGRDTEQYF. Here the CDR3 DNA reads TGTGCCAACGGGGAAGGACGGGACACGGAGCAGTACTTC.

This clone showed up just once. One end of the junction varies from germline; a read error may be responsible. Other DNA sequences in this specimen translate into the identical CDR3. The rearrangement links TRBV7-2 to TRBJ1-5; possible D gene TRBD1, 5 bases. The CDR3 sequence is 13 residues long. Per germline, CDR1 SGHTA and CDR2 FQGNSA. DNA for the CDR3: TGTGCCAGCAGCATCAGGGTTGAGGAGCCTCAGCATTTT. This sequence encodes CASSIRVEEPQHF.

This chain connects TRBV2 to TRBJ2-6; TRBD1 aligns across 9 bases. The CDR3 is made up of 16 amino acids. Germline V gives CDR1 SNHLY, CDR2 FYNNEI. V shed 7 bases, J shed 0 bases, and the junction held 4 bases outside the gene matches. CDR3 amino acids: CASKGQGNSGANVLTF. The DNA of the CDR3 is TGTGCCAGCAAGGGACAGGGTAACTCTGGGGCCAACGTCCTGACTTTC.

The chain links TRBV6-6 to TRBJ1-5, with no clear D. Germline assignment: CDR1 MNHNY and CDR2 SVGAGI (reference sequence). This CDR3 spans 14 amino acids. The V and J ends lost 2 bases and 2 bases respectively, with 7 bases between them. The CDR3 DNA reads TGTGCCAGCAGTTACCCGGGTCGCAATCAGCCCCAGCATTTT. Amino acids: CASSYPGRNQPQHF.

V gene TRBV6-1 combines with J gene TRBJ2-6, with TRBD2 matching over 8 bases. Germline CDR1 and CDR2: MNHNS and SASEGT. Trimming removed 4 bases from V and 5 bases from J; junction bases left unmatched: 7. The CDR3 consists of 16 residues. CDR3 sequence (DNA): TGTGCCAGCAGTGGACGGGGGGGCCCATGGGCCAACGTCCTGACTTTC. It yields the protein CASSGRGGPWANVLTF.

The rearrangement links TRBV6-1 to TRBJ2-2, with 7 bases aligning to TRBD1. The germline V gene has CDR1 MNHNS and CDR2 SASEGT. The CDR3 extends over 17 amino acids. With V trimmed by 4 bases and J by 2 bases, 10 bases remained unmatched. The CDR3 protein is CASSAGQVPSNTGELFF. CDR3 nucleotide sequence: TGTGCCAGCAGTGCAGGACAGGTCCCCTCTAACACCGGGGAGCTGTTTTTT.

The V and J genes are TRBV5-1 and TRBJ1-2, with 10 bases identical to TRBD1. V shed 5 bases and J 7 bases; nucleotides not matched to a gene: 11. The CDR3 sequence is 15 residues long. Germline CDR1 reads SGHRS; CDR2 reads YFSETQ. CDR3 sequence reads: CASRPIGQGGFGYTF. The CDR3 DNA reads TGCGCCAGCAGACCAATCGGACAGGGGGGGTTTGGCTACACCTTC.

This clone has only a few counts. The chain links TRBV28 to TRBJ1-2, with 9 bases lining up with TRBD1. The germline V gene encodes CDR1 MDHEN and CDR2 SYDVKM. With 7 bases clipped from V and 5 bases from J, the junction kept 11 bases outside the gene matches. The CDR3 extends over 15 amino acids. The CDR3 bases are TGTGCCAGCAAAGTTACAGGGGGCTCGGGGTATGGCTACACCTTC. Translation gives CASKVTGGSGYGYTF.

This chain connects TRBV7-9 to TRBJ2-1, with D tentatively TRBD1 (6 bases). With 6 bases removed from V and 3 bases from J, the gap between germline ends came to 12 bases. Germline V lookup: CDR1 SEHNR, CDR2 FQNEAQ (reference sequence). The CDR3 runs to 14 residues. For the CDR3, the DNA is TGTGCCAGCAGGCCCTACAGGGACTACAATGAGCAGTTCTTC. Residues: CASRPYRDYNEQFF.